The T cell receptor beta chain under discussion was sequenced for a study of cytomegalovirus exposure and HLA in healthy donors. PCR primers comprised 60 Vbeta and 13 Jbeta primers. The protocol was immunoSEQ multiplex PCR, while the TCRdb copy is restricted to in-frame clones and leaves out a portion. The table lists about 50,000 clones, roughly 80% of them singletons. CDR1 and CDR2 from the germline V gene are ENHRY and SYGVKD. V lost 0 bases, J lost 8 bases, and 7 bases stayed unmatched. This CDR3 has 15 residues. Findings of the study overall: Follow-up analysis seemed to connect common viral pathogens with several of the most significant clusters identified. The productive fraction for most TCR beta V segments was about 90% or about 30% in an earlier analysis.

Comments on this clone: No antigen is known for it.

The V gene is TRBV10-3, the J gene TRBJ1-2, with TRBD1 matching 9 bases. The sequencing input was PBMCs. The TCR sequence derives from a woman in her forties in good health and CMV-seropositive. This CDR3 is CAISESVRTGEGYTF. CDR3 sequence (DNA): TGTGCCATCAGTGAGTCTGTAAGGACAGGGGAAGGCTACACCTTC.